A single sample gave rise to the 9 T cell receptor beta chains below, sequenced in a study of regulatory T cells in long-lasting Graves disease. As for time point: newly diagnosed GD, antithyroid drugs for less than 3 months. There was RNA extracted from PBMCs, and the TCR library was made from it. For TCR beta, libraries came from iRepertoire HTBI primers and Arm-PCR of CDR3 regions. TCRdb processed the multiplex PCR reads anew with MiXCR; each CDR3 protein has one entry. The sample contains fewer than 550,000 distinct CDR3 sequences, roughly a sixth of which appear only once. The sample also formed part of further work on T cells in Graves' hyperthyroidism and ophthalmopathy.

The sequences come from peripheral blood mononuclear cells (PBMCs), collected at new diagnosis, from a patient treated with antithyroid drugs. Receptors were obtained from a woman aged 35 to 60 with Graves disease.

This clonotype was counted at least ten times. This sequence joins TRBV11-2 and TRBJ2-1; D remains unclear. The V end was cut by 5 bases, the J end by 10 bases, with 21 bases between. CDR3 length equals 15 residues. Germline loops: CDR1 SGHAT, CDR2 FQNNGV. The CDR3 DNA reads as TGTGCCAGCAGCGTCGACGGCCCCGGACCCTCGGAGCAGTTCTTC. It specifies CASSVDGPGPSEQFF.

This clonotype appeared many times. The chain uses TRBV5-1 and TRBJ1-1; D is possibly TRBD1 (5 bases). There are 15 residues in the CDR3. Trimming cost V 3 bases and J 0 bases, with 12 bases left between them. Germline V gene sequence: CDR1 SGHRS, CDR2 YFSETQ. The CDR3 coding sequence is TGCGCCAGCAGCTGGGGCGTAGGAATGAACACTGAAGCTTTCTTT. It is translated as CASSWGVGMNTEAFF.

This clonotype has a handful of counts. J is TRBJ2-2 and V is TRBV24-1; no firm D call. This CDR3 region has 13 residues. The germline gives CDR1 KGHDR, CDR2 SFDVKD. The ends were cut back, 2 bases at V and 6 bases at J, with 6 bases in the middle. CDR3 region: CATSDWAAGELFF. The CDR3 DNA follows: TGTGCCACCAGTGATTGGGCAGCCGGGGAGCTGTTTTTT.

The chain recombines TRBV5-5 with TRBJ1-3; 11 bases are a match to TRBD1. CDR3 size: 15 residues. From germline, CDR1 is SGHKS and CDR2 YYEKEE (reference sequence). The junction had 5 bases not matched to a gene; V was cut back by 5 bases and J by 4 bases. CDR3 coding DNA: TGTGCCAGCAGAGGACAGGGGGCAGTCGGAAACACCATATATTTT. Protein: CASRGQGAVGNTIYF.

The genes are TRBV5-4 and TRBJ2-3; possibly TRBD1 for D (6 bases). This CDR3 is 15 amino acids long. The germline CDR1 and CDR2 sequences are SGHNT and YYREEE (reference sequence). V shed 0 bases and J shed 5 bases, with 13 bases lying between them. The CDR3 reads CASSLVGTRLDTQYF. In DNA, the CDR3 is TGTGCCAGCAGCTTGGTGGGGACACGGTTAGATACGCAGTATTTT.

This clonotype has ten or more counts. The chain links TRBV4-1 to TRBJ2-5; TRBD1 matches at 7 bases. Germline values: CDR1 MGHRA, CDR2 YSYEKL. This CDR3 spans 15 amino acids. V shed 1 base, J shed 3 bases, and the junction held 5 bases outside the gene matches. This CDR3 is CASSQARQGEETQYF. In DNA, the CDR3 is TGCGCCAGCAGCCAAGCCCGACAGGGTGAAGAGACCCAGTACTTC.

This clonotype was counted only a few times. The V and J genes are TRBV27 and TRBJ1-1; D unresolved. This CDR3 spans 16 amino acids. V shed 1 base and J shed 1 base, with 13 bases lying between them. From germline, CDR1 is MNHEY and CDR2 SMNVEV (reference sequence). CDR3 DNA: TGTGCCAGCAGTTTATATAATAGGATTGGGAACACTGAAGCTTTCTTT. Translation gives CASSLYNRIGNTEAFF.

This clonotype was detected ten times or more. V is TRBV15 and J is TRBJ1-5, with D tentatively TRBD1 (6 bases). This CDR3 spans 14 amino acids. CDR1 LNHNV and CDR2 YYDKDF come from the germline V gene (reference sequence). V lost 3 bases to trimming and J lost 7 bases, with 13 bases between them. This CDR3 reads CATSRRQADQPQHF. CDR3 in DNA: TGTGCCACCAGCAGGAGACAGGCAGACCAGCCCCAGCATTTT.

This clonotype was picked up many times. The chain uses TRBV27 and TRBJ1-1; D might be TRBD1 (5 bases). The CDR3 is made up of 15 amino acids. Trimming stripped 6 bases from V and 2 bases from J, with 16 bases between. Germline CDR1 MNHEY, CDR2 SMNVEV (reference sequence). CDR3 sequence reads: CASRHPLQDNTEAFF. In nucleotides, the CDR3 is TGTGCCAGCAGGCATCCTTTACAGGACAACACTGAAGCTTTCTTT.